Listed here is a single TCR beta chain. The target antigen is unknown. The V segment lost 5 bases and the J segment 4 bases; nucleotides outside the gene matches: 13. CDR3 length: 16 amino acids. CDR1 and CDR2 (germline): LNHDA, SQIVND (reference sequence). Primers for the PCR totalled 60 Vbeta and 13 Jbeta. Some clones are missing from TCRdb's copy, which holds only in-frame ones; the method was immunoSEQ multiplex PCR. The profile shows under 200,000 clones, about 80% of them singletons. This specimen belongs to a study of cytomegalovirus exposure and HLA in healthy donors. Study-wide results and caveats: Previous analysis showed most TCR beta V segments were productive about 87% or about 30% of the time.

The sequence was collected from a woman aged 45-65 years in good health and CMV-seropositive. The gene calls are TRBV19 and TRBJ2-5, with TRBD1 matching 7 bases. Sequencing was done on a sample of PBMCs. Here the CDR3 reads CASSPQNRGGGETQYF. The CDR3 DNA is TGTGCCAGTAGTCCCCAGAACAGGGGTGGGGGAGAGACCCAGTACTTC.